This T cell receptor beta chain was observed in a study of CD8 T cells in Susac syndrome. This CDR3 comprises 14 residues. Germline CDR1 reads GTSNPN; CDR2 reads SVGIG (reference sequence). V was clipped by 5 bases and J by 7 bases; unmatched bases: 10. Random hexamers served to reverse transcribe roughly 0.5 to 1 ug RNA. From the immunoSEQ multiplex PCR reads, TCRdb called clonotypes with MiXCR, one entry per CDR3 protein. In the table there are 100,000 to 150,000 distinct CDR3 sequences, over 90% of which are singletons. Sequencing of TCR beta was performed on blood CD8+ T cells and on blood CD4+ T cells.

The source material was CD4+ T cells from PBMCs. The receptor was isolated from a human donor with Susac syndrome. The rearrangement uses TRBV30 and TRBJ2-2; 7 bases fit TRBD2. The CDR3 reads CAWGPGLVGGELFF. The CDR3 DNA reads as TGTGCCTGGGGCCCCGGACTAGTAGGCGGGGAGCTGTTTTTT.